This entry lists 18 T cell receptor beta chains sequenced from one sample in a study of blood T cells in healthy people across ages. A second PCR, run for roughly 7 to 11 cycles, used a sample-barcoded 5' primer plus a J-beta primer mix. TCRdb recomputed calls from the 5' RACE reads with MiXCR, one row per CDR3 protein. This sample yields fewer than 2 million distinct CDR3 sequences, of which 30% to 40% are seen a single time; under 25% belongs to the top ten. The sample consisted of blood. These receptors came from a human donor in good health.

This clonotype has a handful of counts. This chain connects TRBV20-1 to TRBJ1-4; D is unresolved. With 3 bases removed from V and 7 bases from J, the gap between germline ends came to 18 bases. This CDR3 has 15 residues. CDR1 and CDR2 from the germline V gene are DFQATT and SNEGSKA (reference sequence). The CDR3 loop reads CSARRKGWDSEKLFF. The CDR3 bases are TGCAGTGCTAGGCGAAAAGGTTGGGATAGTGAAAAACTGTTTTTT.

Points on this clonotype: One junction end does not reproduce the germline sequence, and a read error may be involved. The V call is TRBV5-5, the J call TRBJ1-3, with D tentatively TRBD1 (6 bases). Germline lookup yields CDR1 SGHKS and CDR2 YYEKEE (reference sequence). The CDR3 runs 17 residues. CDR3 bases: TGTGCCAGCAACTCTCTGGGGGGGCAGTTGACTGGAAACATCATATATTTT. It is translated as CASNSLGGQLTGNIIYF.

The chain employs TRBV7-6 and TRBJ2-7, with D perhaps TRBD1 (6 bases). The CDR3 loop spans 14 amino acids. With 1 base removed from V and 6 bases from J, the gap between germline ends came to 13 bases. Germline CDR1 is SGHVS and CDR2 is FNYEAQ. CDR3 DNA: TGTGCCAGCAGCTTAGATCCAGGGGAGTCCGAGCAGTACTTC. This encodes CASSLDPGESEQYF.

This clonotype was recorded a few times. This chain joins TRBV11-1 and TRBJ1-6; TRBD1 is a possible D gene (5 bases). Deletions cut 5 bases from V and 9 bases from J, with 17 bases between. The CDR3 contains 15 residues. Looked up from germline, CDR1 is SGHAT and CDR2 is FQDESV (reference sequence). Here the CDR3 DNA reads TGTGCCAGCAGCGTGGGGCGAGGAATAGTTTCACCCCTCCACTTT. Protein sequence: CASSVGRGIVSPLHF.

Points on this clonotype: At one end, the junction sequence differs from germline, possibly due to a read error. The genes are TRBV9 and TRBJ1-2, with D maybe TRBD1 (6 bases). This CDR3 has 16 residues. Germline V gene lookup returns CDR1 SGDLS and CDR2 YYNGEE. CDR3 sequence (DNA): TGTACCAGCAGCAGTGTAAAAGGACAGCCTGACTATGGCTACACCTTC. As protein: CTSSSVKGQPDYGYTF.

The chain recombines TRBV3-1 with TRBJ2-5; D uncertain. The CDR3 contains 14 residues. Trimming removed 0 bases from V and 6 bases from J, with 11 bases in between. Per germline, CDR1 LGHDT and CDR2 YNNKEL (reference sequence). CDR3 in amino acids: CASSQDHVRKTQYF. CDR3 DNA: TGTGCCAGCAGCCAAGATCACGTTAGGAAGACCCAGTACTTC.

The gene calls are TRBV20-1 and TRBJ2-3, with a tentative D call TRBD1 (6 bases). Germline V gene lookup returns CDR1 DFQATT and CDR2 SNEGSKA (reference sequence). Trimming took 4 bases from V and 4 from J, leaving 18 bases between them. The CDR3 consists of 15 residues. The CDR3 sequence: CSATLGQRAPDTQYF. In DNA form, the CDR3 reads TGCAGTGCTACCTTAGGACAGAGAGCCCCAGATACGCAGTATTTT.

The V call is TRBV4-3, the J call TRBJ2-5; maybe TRBD1 (6 bases). This CDR3 comprises 16 residues. Germline V gene sequence: CDR1 LGHNA, CDR2 YSLEER. Trimming took off 2 bases at V and 12 bases at J, with 25 bases between the two ends. The CDR3 sequence is CASSQSLTGLPAREYF. CDR3 coding DNA: TGCGCCAGCAGCCAATCCCTTACAGGGCTCCCCGCGCGGGAGTACTTC.

Only a few counts were recorded for this clonotype. The chain links TRBV29-1 to TRBJ2-1; 7 nucleotides align to TRBD1. Germline CDR1 and CDR2: SQVTM and ANQGSEA. The CDR3 is 14 amino acids. With V trimmed by 4 bases and J by 6 bases, 9 bases remained unmatched. Here the CDR3 reads CSVVTGEIPNEQFF. The DNA for the CDR3 is TGCAGCGTTGTTACAGGGGAGATACCCAATGAGCAGTTCTTC.

This chain links TRBV4-1 with TRBJ1-5; TRBD1 might be the D (5 bases). This CDR3 spans 16 amino acids. Germline V CDR1 and CDR2: MGHRA, YSYEKL. The germline V and J ends were trimmed by 0 bases and 7 bases, with 16 bases remaining between them. The CDR3 bases are TGCGCCAGCAGCCAAGAAGTTCAGGGTCAAGGCCAGCCCCAGCATTTT. This encodes CASSQEVQGQGQPQHF.

The V call is TRBV15, the J call TRBJ2-5, with 8 bases that match TRBD2. This CDR3 region has 16 residues. V lost 0 bases and J lost 2; bases outside the gene matches: 5. Germline V gives CDR1 LNHNV, CDR2 YYDKDF (reference sequence). Here the CDR3 reads CATSRDWASGQETQYF. The CDR3 DNA is TGTGCCACCAGCAGAGATTGGGCTAGCGGGCAAGAGACCCAGTACTTC.

The table lists this clonotype with a count of one. This chain connects TRBV6-6 to TRBJ1-1; possible D gene TRBD1, 5 bases. CDR1 is MNHNY, CDR2 SVGAGI, per germline (reference sequence). This CDR3 spans 14 amino acids. V was shortened by 6 bases and J by 3 bases, with 14 bases between the two germline ends. CDR3 in amino acids: CASRGGALDTEAFF. The CDR3 nucleotides read TGTGCCAGCAGAGGAGGGGCGCTGGACACTGAAGCTTTCTTT.

The chain joins TRBV6-2 or TRBV6-3 to TRBJ1-4; the D is unclear. V lost 6 bases to trimming and J lost 0 bases, with 17 bases between them. The germline V gene encodes CDR1 MNHEY and CDR2 SVGEGT. This CDR3 is built from 17 residues. The CDR3 protein is CASSLTGSRATNEKLFF. In DNA form, the CDR3 reads TGTGCCAGCAGCCTTACCGGTTCAAGGGCAACTAATGAAAAACTGTTTTTT.

V and J are TRBV5-1 and TRBJ2-3; unclear D gene. Germline V gene lookup returns CDR1 SGHRS and CDR2 YFSETQ. V lost 0 bases, J lost 4 bases, and 12 bases lay in between. CDR3 length: 15 residues. The chain's CDR3 is CASSLEPISADTQYF. DNA for the CDR3: TGCGCCAGCAGCTTGGAACCGATATCCGCAGATACGCAGTATTTT.

The chain employs TRBV4-1 and TRBJ2-5, with D possibly matching TRBD1 (6 bases). This CDR3 has 14 amino acids. V lost 0 bases to trimming and J lost 3 bases, with 8 bases between them. Looked up from germline, CDR1 is MGHRA and CDR2 is YSYEKL. CDR3 nucleotides: TGCGCCAGCAGCCAAGACTCAGGGGAAGAGACCCAGTACTTC. Residues: CASSQDSGEETQYF.

For this clonotype: At one end, the junction sequence differs from germline, possibly due to a read error. V and J are TRBV9 and TRBJ2-6; D gene ambiguous. The CDR3 spans 17 residues. The V gene's germline CDR1 is SGDLS and CDR2 YYNGEE. The CDR3 loop is CASSGTSFLSGTNVLTF. CDR3 nucleotides: TGTGCCAGCAGCGGGACCAGCTTTCTCTCTGGGACCAACGTCCTGACTTTC.

V usage is TRBV27 and J usage is TRBJ2-3; 7 bases match TRBD2. V dropped 8 bases and J dropped 7; count of bases not matched to a gene: 15. CDR3 size: 15 residues. Germline V gene lookup returns CDR1 MNHEY and CDR2 SMNVEV (reference sequence). Here the CDR3 DNA reads TGTGCCAGCGGTGGCGCGGGGGAGGGAGGTTATACGCAGTATTTT. It is translated as CASGGAGEGGYTQYF.

Written as DNA, the CDR3 is TGTGCCAGCAGTCCCGACAGGAGAAACATTCAGTACTTC. It is translated as CASSPDRRNIQYF. This chain uses TRBV12-3 or TRBV12-4 with TRBJ2-4; D is possibly TRBD1 (6 bases). V lost 5 bases, J lost 6 bases, and 11 bases lay in between. The length of the CDR3 is 13 residues.